This T cell receptor (beta chain) was recorded in a study of identical twins. Notes on the study in general: Invariant MAIT and iNKT cells could partly confound zero-insertion analyses. Within monozygotic twins, out-of-frame TCR alpha sharing was underestimated by the models.

TCRdb fed the 5' RACE reads into MiXCR, producing one record per CDR3 protein. The sample includes hundreds of thousands of distinct CDR3 sequences, roughly 26% of them seen just once. On this clonotype: Antigen: not known.

These data also formed part of another study, on T cells expressing NK-cell markers.

The material sequenced was CD4+ T cells sorted from blood. This TCR came from a woman between 18 and 29 years old in good health.

CDR3 DNA: TGTGCCAGCAGCTTAATGGCTGTTAGCGGGGGACAAGAGACCCAGTACTTC. Protein product: CASSLMAVSGGQETQYF. V and J are TRBV11-1 and TRBJ2-5, with TRBD2 matching 9 bases. This CDR3 has 17 amino acids. Trimming took 2 bases from V and 2 from J; bases not matched to a gene: 9. CDR1 and CDR2 (germline): SGHAT, FQDESV (reference sequence).